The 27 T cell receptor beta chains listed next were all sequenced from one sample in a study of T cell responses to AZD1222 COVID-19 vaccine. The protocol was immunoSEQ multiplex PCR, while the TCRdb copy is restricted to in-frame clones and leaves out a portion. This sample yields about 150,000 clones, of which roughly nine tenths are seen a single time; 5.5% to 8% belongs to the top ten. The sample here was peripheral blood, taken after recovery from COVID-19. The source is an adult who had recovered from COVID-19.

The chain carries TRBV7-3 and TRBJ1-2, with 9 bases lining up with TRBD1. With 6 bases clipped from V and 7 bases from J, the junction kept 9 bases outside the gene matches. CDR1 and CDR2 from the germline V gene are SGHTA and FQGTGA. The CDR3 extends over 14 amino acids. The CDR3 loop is CASRIPGQGLGYTF. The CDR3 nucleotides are TGTGCCAGCAGAATTCCGGGACAGGGTCTTGGCTACACCTTC.

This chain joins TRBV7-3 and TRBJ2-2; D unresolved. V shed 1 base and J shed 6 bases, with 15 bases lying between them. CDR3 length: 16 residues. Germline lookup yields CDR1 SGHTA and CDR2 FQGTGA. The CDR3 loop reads CASSLRMLGWAGELFF. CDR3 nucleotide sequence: TGTGCCAGCAGCTTAAGAATGTTGGGCTGGGCCGGGGAGCTGTTTTTT.

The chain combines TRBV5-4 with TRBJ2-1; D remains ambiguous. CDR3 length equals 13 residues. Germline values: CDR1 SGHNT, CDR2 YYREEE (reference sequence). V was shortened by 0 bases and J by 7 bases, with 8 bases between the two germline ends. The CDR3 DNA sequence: TGTGCCAGCAGCTTGGGCCTCTGGAATGAGCAGTTCTTC. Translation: CASSLGLWNEQFF. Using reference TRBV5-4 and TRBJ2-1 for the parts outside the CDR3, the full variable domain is ETGVTQSPTHLIKTRGQQVTLRCSSQSGHNTVSWYQQALGQGPQFIFQYYREEENGRGNFPPRFSGLQFPNYSSELNVNALELDDSALYLCASSLGLWNEQFFGPGTRLTVL.

CDR3 protein: CASSEGSGTVRAEAFF. The CDR3 bases are TGCGCCAGCAGTGAAGGATCCGGGACAGTAAGGGCTGAAGCTTTCTTT. V gene TRBV10-1 combines with J gene TRBJ1-1, with 7 bases lining up with TRBD1. The V gene end was trimmed by 3 bases and the J gene end by 6 bases; junction bases not matched to a gene: 13. Germline assignment: CDR1 WNHNN and CDR2 SYGVQD (reference sequence). The CDR3 has 16 amino acids.

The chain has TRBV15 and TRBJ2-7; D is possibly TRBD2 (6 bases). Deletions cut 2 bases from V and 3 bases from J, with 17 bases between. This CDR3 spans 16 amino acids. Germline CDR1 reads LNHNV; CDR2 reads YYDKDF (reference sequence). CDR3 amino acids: CATSRPDRDSFYEQYF. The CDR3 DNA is TGTGCCACCAGCAGACCTGACCGGGACTCGTTCTACGAGCAGTACTTC.

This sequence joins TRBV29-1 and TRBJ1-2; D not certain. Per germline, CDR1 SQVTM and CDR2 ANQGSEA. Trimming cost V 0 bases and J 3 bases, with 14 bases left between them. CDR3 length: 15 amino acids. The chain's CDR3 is CSVEDRTRRDYGYTF. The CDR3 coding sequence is TGCAGCGTTGAAGATCGGACCAGGAGGGACTATGGCTACACCTTC.

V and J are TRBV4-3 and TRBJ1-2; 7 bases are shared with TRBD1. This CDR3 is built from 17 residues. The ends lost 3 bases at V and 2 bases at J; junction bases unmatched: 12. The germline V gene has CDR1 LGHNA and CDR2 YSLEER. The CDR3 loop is CASSQVPPGGENYGYTF. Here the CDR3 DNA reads TGCGCCAGCAGCCAGGTCCCCCCAGGGGGAGAAAACTATGGCTACACCTTC.

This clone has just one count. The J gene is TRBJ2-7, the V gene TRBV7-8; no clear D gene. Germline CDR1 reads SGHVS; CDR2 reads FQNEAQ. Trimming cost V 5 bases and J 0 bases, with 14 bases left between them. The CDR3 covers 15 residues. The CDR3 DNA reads TGTGCCAGCAGCGCGCCTGGGAATCCCTCCTACGAGCAGTACTTC. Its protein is CASSAPGNPSYEQYF.

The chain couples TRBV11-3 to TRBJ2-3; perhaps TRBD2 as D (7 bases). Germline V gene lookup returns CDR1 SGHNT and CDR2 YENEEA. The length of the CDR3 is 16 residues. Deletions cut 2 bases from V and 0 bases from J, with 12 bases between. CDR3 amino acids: CASSLRGGGSTDTQYF. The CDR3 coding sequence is TGTGCCAGCAGCTTAAGGGGGGGCGGGAGCACAGATACGCAGTATTTT.

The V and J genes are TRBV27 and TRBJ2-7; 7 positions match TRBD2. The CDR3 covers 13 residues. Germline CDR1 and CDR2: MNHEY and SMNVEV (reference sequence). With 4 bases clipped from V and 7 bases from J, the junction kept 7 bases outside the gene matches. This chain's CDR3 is CASSSTRGGEQYF. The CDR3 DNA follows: TGTGCCAGCAGTTCCACCCGGGGAGGGGAGCAGTACTTC.

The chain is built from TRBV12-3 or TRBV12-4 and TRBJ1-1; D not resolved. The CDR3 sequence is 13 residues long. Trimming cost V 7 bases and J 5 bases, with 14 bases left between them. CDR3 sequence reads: CASTFLGITEAFF. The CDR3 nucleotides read TGTGCCAGCACCTTCCTGGGGATTACTGAAGCTTTCTTT.

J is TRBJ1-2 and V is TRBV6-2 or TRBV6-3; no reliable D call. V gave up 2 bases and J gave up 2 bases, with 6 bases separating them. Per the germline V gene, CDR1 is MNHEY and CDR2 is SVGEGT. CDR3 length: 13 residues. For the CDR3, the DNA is TGTGCCAGCAGTTACGAAGGAAACTATGGCTACACCTTC. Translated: CASSYEGNYGYTF.

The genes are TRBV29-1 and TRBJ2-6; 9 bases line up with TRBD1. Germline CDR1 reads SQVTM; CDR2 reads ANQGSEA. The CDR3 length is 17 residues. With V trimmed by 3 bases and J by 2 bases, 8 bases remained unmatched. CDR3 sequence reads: CSVDKGQGAPGANVLTF. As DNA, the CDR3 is TGCAGCGTTGATAAGGGACAGGGAGCCCCTGGGGCCAACGTCCTGACTTTC.

CDR3 in DNA: TGTGCCAGCAGCCAACGGCGGGGGGGCCCCGGCACAGATACGCAGTATTTT. It specifies CASSQRRGGPGTDTQYF. This chain connects TRBV14 to TRBJ2-3; 9 nucleotides line up with TRBD2. CDR3 size: 17 residues. Trimming took 2 bases from V and 1 from J; bases not matched to a gene: 7. CDR1 and CDR2 from the germline V gene are SGHDN and FVKESK.

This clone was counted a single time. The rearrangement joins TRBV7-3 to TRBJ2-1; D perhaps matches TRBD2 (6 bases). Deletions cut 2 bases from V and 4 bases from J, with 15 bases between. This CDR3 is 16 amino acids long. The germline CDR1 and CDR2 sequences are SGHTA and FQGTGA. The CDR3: CASSLYGSTGYNEQFF. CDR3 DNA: TGTGCCAGCAGCTTATACGGGAGTACGGGGTACAATGAGCAGTTCTTC.

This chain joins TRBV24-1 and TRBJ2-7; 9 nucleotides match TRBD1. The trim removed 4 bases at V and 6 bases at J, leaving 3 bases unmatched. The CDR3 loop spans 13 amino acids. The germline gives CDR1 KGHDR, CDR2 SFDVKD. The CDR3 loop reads CATSEQGAAEQYF. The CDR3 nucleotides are TGTGCCACCAGTGAACAGGGGGCAGCCGAGCAGTACTTC.

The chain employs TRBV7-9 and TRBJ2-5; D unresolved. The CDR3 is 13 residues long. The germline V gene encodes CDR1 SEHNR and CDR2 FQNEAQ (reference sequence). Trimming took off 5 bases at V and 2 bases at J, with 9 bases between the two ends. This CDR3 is CASSPDIQETQYF. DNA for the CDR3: TGTGCCAGCAGCCCAGACATACAAGAGACCCAGTACTTC. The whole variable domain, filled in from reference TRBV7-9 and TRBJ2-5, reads DTGVSQNPRHKITKRGQNVTFRCDPISEHNRLYWYRQTLGQGPEFLTYFQNEAQLEKSRLLSDRFSAERPKGSFSTLEIQRTEQGDSAMYLCASSPDIQETQYFGPGTRLLVL.

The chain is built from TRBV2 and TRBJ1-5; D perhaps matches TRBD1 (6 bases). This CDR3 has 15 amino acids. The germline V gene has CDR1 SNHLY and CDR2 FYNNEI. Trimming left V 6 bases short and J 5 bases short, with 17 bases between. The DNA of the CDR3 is TGTGCCAGCAGCGTGGACAGTGGGGGAGATCAGCCCCAGCATTTT. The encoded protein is CASSVDSGGDQPQHF.

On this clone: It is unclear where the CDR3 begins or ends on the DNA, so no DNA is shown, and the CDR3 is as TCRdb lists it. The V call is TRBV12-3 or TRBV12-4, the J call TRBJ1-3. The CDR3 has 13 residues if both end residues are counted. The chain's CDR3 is CASTSGPGNTIYF.

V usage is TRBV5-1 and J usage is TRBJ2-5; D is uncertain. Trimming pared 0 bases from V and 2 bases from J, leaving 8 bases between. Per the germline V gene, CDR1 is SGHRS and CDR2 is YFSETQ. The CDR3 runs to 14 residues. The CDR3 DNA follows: TGCGCCAGCAGCTTGGGTCAGCCACAAGAGACCCAGTACTTC. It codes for CASSLGQPQETQYF.

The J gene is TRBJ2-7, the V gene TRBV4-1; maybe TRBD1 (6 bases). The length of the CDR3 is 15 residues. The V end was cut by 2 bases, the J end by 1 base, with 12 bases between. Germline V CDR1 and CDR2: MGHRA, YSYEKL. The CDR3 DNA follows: TGCGCCAGCAGCCAATCACAGGGTGCGTCCTACGAGCAGTACTTC. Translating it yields CASSQSQGASYEQYF.

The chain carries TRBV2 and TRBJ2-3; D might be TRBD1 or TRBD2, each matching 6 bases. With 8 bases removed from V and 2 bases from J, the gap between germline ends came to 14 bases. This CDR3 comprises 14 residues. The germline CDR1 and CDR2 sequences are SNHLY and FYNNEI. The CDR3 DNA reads TGTGCCAGCTCCCCGGGGGCAATCACAGATACGCAGTATTTT. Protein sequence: CASSPGAITDTQYF.

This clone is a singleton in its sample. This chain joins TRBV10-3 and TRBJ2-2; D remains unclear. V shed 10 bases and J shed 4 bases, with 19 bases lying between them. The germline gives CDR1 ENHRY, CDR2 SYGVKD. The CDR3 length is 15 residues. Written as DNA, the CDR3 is TGTGCCACCTCAATAGAGACCCTAACCACCGGGGAGCTGTTTTTT. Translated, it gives CATSIETLTTGELFF.

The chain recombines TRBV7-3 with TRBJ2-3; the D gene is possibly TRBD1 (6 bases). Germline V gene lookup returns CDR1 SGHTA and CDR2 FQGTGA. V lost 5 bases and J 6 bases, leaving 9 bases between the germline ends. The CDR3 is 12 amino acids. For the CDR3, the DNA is TGTGCCAGCAGCCCAGGGGTGGATACGCAGTATTTT. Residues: CASSPGVDTQYF.

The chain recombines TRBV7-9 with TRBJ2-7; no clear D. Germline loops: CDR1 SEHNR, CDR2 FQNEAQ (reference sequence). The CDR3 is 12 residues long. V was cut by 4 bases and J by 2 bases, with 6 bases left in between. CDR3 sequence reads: CASSYLPYEQYF. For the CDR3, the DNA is TGTGCCAGCAGCTACCTACCCTACGAGCAGTACTTC.

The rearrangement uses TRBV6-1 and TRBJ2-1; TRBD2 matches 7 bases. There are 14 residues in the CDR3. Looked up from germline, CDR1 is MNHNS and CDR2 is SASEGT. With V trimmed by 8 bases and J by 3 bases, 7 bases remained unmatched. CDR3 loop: CASSGAGVYNEQFF. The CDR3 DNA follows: TGTGCCAGCTCCGGGGCGGGGGTCTACAATGAGCAGTTCTTC.

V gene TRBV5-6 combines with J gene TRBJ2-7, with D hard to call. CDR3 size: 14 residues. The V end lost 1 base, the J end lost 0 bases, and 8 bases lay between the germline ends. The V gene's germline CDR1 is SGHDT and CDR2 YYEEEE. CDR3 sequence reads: CASSLNGNSYEQYF. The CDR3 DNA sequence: TGTGCCAGCAGCTTGAATGGTAACTCCTACGAGCAGTACTTC.